This TCR beta chain emerged from a study of shared clonotypes between healthy human individuals. CD8 memory fractions consisted of CD45RO+ and CCR7-negative CD45RA+ TemRA cells together. CDR1 is LNHDA and CDR2 is SQIVND in the germline V gene (reference sequence). The CDR3 loop spans 15 amino acids. Trimming removed 4 bases at V and 5 bases at J, with 15 bases between. TCRdb keeps only in-frame clones here, not all; method: immunoSEQ multiplex PCR. Altogether around 690,000 clones are present, about nine tenths being singletons, with the ten largest covering less than 40%. The sequenced material came from memory CD8+ T cells from PBMCs. Noted subset: CD45RO+ cells pooled with CCR7-negative TemRA cells. The source is a man younger than 35 in good health. Some clones in this sample may be carry-over from other donors' samples. The chain is built from TRBV19 and TRBJ2-1; TRBD1 might be the D (6 bases). In DNA form, the CDR3 reads TGTGCCAGTAGTAACCGGGACATCGTAAACAATGAGCAGTTCTTC. It is translated as CASSNRDIVNNEQFF.